These T cell receptor beta chains were read from a single sample in a study of blood T cell repertoires in COVID-19. Sequencing was performed with immunoSEQ multiplex PCR; in TCRdb, only in-frame clones are kept and a portion is missing. The sample includes just over 300,000 clones, 70% to 90% of them seen just once. Sample: PBMCs or T cells enriched from blood (not recorded which). These TCRs come from a woman between 40 and 55 years old who had recovered from COVID-19. Both conserved end residues are part of each CDR3. D genes are given only for firm matches.

V	D	J	CDR3	DNA
TRBV4-2	-	TRBJ2-7	CASRLRGNSRGTYEQYF	TGTGCCAGCAGACTACGTGGGAACAGCCGAGGGACCTACGAGCAGTACTTC
TRBV7-2	TRBD2	TRBJ2-1	CASSYGLAGGNEQFF	TGTGCCAGCAGCTACGGACTAGCGGGAGGGAATGAGCAGTTCTTC
TRBV28	TRBD1	TRBJ1-5	CASSGDRDQPQHF	TGTGCCAGCAGCGGGGACAGGGATCAGCCCCAGCATTTT
TRBV6-6	TRBD1	TRBJ2-7	CASSRYGQGGTYEQYF	TGTGCCAGCAGTCGATACGGACAGGGGGGAACCTACGAGCAGTACTTC
TRBV11-3	-	TRBJ2-1	CASSPWVGYEQFF	TGTGCCAGCAGCCCATGGGTGGGCTATGAGCAGTTCTTC
TRBV4-3	TRBD2	TRBJ2-1	CASSYGLAGGEQFF	TGCGCCAGCAGCTATGGACTAGCAGGCGGTGAGCAGTTCTTC
TRBV5-4	TRBD2	TRBJ2-5	CASSLLAGAEETQYF	TGTGCCAGCAGCTTGTTAGCGGGAGCGGAAGAGACCCAGTACTTC
TRBV5-4	-	TRBJ2-5	CASSGGIQETQYF	TGTGCCAGCAGCGGGGGGATCCAAGAGACCCAGTACTTC
TRBV6-2/TRBV6-3	-	TRBJ1-2	CASSGQLYGYTF	TGTGCCAGCAGTGGACAGCTTTATGGCTACACCTTC
TRBV28	-	TRBJ1-1	CASCNIYMNTEAFF	TGTGCCAGCTGTAACATATACATGAACACTGAAGCTTTCTTT
TRBV28	TRBD1	TRBJ1-2	CASSSRTGGTNYGYTF	TGTGCCAGCAGTTCGCGGACAGGGGGAACCAACTATGGCTACACCTTC
TRBV11-3	-	TRBJ2-1	CASSLSYEQFF	TGTGCCAGCAGCTTAAGCTATGAGCAGTTCTTC
TRBV5-1	TRBD2	TRBJ2-3	CASRLAGASTDTQYF	TGCGCCAGCAGGTTAGCGGGGGCCAGCACAGATACGCAGTATTTT
TRBV9	TRBD2	TRBJ2-1	CASSPSTSGRVNEQFF	TGTGCCAGCAGCCCTTCGACTAGCGGGAGGGTCAATGAGCAGTTCTTC
TRBV5-1	-	TRBJ1-6	CASSLRQGDSPLHF	TGCGCCAGCAGCTTACGTCAGGGCGATTCACCCCTCCACTTT
TRBV28	TRBD1	TRBJ1-2	CASRGQGAFGYGYTF	TGTGCCAGCCGTGGACAGGGGGCTTTTGGCTATGGCTACACCTTC